This T cell receptor (beta chain) is from a study of blood T cell repertoires in COVID-19. Study-wide background: There were acute and convalescent COVID-19 samples, and they came from the United States, Italy and Spain. Sources were T cells, B-cell-depleted T cells, or PBMCs; the material itself was cDNA or gDNA.

Original data processing: Reference gene primers were amplified, and this amplification served to estimate nucleated cell counts. The method was immunoSEQ multiplex PCR; TCRdb's version includes in-frame clones alone and lacks a portion of them. V and J calls and clone size come straight from that table; D and trimming were deduced from the DNA. The sample lists 120,000 to 150,000 clones; about nine tenths were seen once. This CDR3 has 12 residues. Germline trimming cut 5 bases from V and 9 bases from J; bases unmatched to any gene: 2. The sample consisted of peripheral blood. The genes are TRBV12-3 or TRBV12-4 and TRBJ2-3; TRBD1 matches at 10 bases. The receptor was derived from a woman in her forties or fifties with acute or convalescent COVID-19. CDR3 loop: CASSGQGVTQYF. In DNA, the CDR3 is TGTGCCAGCAGTGGACAGGGGGTGACGCAGTATTTT.